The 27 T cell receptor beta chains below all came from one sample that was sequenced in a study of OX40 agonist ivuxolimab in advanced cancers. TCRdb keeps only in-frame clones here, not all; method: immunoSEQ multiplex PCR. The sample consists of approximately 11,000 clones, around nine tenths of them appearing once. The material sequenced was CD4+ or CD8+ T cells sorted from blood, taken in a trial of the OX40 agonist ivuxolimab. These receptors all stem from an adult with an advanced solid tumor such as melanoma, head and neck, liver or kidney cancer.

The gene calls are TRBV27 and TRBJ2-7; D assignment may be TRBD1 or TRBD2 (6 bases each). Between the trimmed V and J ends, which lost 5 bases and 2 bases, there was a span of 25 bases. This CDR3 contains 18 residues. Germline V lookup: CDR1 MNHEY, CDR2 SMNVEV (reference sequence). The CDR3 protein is CASSPLGVTGRFPYEQYF. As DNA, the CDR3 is TGTGCCAGCAGTCCGCTAGGAGTAACAGGGAGGTTCCCCTACGAGCAGTACTTC.

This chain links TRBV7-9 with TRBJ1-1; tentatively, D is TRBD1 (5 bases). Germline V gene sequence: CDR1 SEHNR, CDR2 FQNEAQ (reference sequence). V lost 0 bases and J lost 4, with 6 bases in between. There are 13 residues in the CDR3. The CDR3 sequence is CASSLAGVTEAFF. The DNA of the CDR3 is TGTGCCAGCAGCTTAGCAGGGGTCACTGAAGCTTTCTTT. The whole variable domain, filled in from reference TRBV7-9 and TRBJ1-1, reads DTGVSQNPRHKITKRGQNVTFRCDPISEHNRLYWYRQTLGQGPEFLTYFQNEAQLEKSRLLSDRFSAERPKGSFSTLEIQRTEQGDSAMYLCASSLAGVTEAFFGQGTRLTVV.

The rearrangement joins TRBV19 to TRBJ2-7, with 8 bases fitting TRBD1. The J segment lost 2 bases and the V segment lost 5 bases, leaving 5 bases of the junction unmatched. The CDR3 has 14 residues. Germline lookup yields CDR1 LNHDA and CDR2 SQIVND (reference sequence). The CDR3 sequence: CASSQTGATYEQYF. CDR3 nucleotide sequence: TGTGCCAGTAGTCAGACAGGGGCGACCTACGAGCAGTACTTC.

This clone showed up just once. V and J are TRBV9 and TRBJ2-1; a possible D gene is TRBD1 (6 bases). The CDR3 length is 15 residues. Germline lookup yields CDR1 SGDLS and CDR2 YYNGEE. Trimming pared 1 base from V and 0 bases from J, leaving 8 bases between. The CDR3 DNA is TGTGCCAGCAGCGTATTAGGGGGCTCCTACAATGAGCAGTTCTTC. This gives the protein CASSVLGGSYNEQFF.

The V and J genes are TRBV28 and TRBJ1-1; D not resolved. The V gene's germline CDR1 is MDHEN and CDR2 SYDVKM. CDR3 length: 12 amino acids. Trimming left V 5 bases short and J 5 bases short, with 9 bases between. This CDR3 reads CASSVSLTEAFF. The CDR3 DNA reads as TGTGCCAGCAGTGTCAGTCTAACTGAAGCTTTCTTT. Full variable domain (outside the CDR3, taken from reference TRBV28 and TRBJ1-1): DVKVTQSSRYLVKRTGEKVFLECVQDMDHENMFWYRQDPGLGLRLIYFSYDVKMKEKGDIPEGYSVSREKKERFSLILESASTNQTSMYLCASSVSLTEAFFGQGTRLTVV.

The CDR3 bases are TGTGCCAGCAGCTTAGTTTTTGGCGGGAGGCTCGAGAATGAGCAGTTCTTC. This translates into CASSLVFGGRLENEQFF. The chain carries TRBV7-2 and TRBJ2-1; 8 bases line up with TRBD2. This CDR3 has 17 residues. The V segment lost 1 base and the J segment 7 bases; nucleotides outside the gene matches: 12. CDR1 and CDR2 (germline): SGHTA, FQGNSA.

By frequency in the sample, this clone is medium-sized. The CDR3: CASSEGTDTQYF. The CDR3, as DNA: TGTGCCAGCAGCGAGGGGACAGATACGCAGTATTTT. This chain connects TRBV6-4 to TRBJ2-3, with D tentatively TRBD1 or TRBD2 (5 bases each). CDR1 MRHNA and CDR2 SNTAGT come from the germline V gene. The V end was cut by 6 bases, the J end by 3 bases, with 7 bases between. CDR3 length: 12 amino acids.

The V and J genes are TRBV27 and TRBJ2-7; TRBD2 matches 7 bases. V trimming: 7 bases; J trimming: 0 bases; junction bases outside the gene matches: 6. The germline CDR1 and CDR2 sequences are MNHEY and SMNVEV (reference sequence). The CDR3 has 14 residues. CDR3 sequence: CASIWGGSSYEQYF. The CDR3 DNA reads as TGTGCCAGCATTTGGGGCGGGAGCTCCTACGAGCAGTACTTC.

The CDR3 is CASSPSGGSYEQYF. The CDR3 coding sequence is TGTGCCAGCAGCCCAAGCGGGGGCTCCTACGAGCAGTACTTC. The rearrangement uses TRBV7-3 and TRBJ2-7, with 8 nucleotides matching TRBD2. In germline, CDR1 is SGHTA, CDR2 FQGTGA. The length of the CDR3 is 14 residues. Losses at the gene ends were 5 bases for V and 0 bases for J; bases not matched to a gene: 3. Full variable domain (rest looked up from reference TRBV7-3 and TRBJ2-7): GAGVSQTPSNKVTEKGKYVELRCDPISGHTALYWYRQSLGQGPEFLIYFQGTGAADDSGLPNDRFFAVRPEGSVSTLKIQRTERGDSAVYLCASSPSGGSYEQYFGPGTRLTVT.

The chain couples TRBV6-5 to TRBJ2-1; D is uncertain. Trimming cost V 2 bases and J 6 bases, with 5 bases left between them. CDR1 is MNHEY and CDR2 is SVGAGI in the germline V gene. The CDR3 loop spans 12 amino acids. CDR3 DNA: TGTGCCAGCAGTTACGACACCAATGAGCAGTTCTTC. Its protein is CASSYDTNEQFF.

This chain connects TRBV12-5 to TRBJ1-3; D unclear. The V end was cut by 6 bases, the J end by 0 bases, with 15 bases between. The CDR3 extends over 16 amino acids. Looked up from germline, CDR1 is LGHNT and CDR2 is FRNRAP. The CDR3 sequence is CASGRPDRSSGNTIYF. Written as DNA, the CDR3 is TGTGCTAGTGGGCGCCCCGACCGTAGCTCTGGAAACACCATATATTTT.

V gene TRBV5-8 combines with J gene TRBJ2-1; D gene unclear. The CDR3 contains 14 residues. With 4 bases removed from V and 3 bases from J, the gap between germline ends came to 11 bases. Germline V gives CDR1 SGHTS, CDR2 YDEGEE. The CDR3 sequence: CASSNKNYYNEQFF. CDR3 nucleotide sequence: TGTGCCAGCAGCAATAAGAACTACTACAATGAGCAGTTCTTC.

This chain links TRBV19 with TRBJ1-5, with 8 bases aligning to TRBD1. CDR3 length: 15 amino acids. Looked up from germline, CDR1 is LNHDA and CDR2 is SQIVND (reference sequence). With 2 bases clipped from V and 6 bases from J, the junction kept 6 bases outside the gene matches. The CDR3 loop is CASSITGGSTQPQHF. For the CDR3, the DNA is TGTGCCAGTAGTATAACAGGGGGGTCTACTCAGCCCCAGCATTTT.

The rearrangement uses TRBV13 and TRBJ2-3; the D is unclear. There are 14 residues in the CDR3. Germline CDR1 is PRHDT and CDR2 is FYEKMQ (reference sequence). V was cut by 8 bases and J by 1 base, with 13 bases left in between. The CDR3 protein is CASGPDRRTDTQYF. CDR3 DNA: TGTGCCAGCGGGCCGGACCGACGCACAGATACGCAGTATTTT. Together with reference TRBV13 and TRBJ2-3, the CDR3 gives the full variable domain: AAGVIQSPRHLIKEKRETATLKCYPIPRHDTVYWYQQGPGQDPQFLISFYEKMQSDKGSIPDRFSAQQFSDYHSELNMSSLELGDSALYFCASGPDRRTDTQYFGPGTRLTVL.

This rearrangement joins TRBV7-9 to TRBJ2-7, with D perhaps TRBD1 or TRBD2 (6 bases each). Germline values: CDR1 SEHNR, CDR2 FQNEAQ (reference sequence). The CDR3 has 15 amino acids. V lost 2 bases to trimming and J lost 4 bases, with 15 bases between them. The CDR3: CASSLTGADPYEQYF. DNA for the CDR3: TGTGCCAGCAGCTTAACGGGGGCCGATCCTTACGAGCAGTACTTC.

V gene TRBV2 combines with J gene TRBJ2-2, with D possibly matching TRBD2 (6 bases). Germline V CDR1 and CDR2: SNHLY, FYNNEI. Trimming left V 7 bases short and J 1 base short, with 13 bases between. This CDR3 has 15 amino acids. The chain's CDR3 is CASTNRRENTGELFF. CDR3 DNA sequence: TGTGCCAGCACCAACAGGAGGGAGAACACCGGGGAGCTGTTTTTT.

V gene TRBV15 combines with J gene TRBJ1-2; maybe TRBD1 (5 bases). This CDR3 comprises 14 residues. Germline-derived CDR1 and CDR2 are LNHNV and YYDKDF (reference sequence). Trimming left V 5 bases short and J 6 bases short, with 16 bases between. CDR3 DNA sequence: TGTGCCACCAGCCGCGACAGACTTTCGGATGGCTACACCTTC. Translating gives CATSRDRLSDGYTF.

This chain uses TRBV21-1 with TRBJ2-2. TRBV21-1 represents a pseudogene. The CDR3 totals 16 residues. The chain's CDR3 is CASSKKGWANTGELFF. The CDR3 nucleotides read TGTGCCAGCAGTAAAAAGGGTTGGGCGAACACCGGGGAGCTGTTTTTT.

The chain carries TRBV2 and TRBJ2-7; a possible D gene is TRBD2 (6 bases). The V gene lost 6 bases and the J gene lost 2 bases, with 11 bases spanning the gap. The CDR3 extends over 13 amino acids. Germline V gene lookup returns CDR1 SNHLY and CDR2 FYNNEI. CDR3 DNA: TGTGCCAGCAGGGAGGGGACGCCCTACGAGCAGTACTTC. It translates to CASREGTPYEQYF.

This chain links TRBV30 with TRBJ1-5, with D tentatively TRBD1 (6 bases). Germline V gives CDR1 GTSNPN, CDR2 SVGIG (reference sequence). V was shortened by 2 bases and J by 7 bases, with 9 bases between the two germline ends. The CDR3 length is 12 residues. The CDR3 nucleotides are TGTGCCTGGAGTTCAGGGGTGCAGCCCCAGCATTTT. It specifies CAWSSGVQPQHF.

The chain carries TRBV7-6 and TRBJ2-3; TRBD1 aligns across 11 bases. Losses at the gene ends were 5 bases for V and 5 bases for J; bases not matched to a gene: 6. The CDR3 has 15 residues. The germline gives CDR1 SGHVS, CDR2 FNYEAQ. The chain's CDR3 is CASSDPGTGGDTQYF. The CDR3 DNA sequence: TGTGCCAGCAGCGATCCCGGGACAGGGGGAGATACGCAGTATTTT.

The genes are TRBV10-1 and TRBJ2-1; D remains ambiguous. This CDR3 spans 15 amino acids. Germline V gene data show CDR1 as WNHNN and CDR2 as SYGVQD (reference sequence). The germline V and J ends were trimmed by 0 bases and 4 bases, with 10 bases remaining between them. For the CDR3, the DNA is TGCGCCAGCAGTGAGTCCCTTGACGGATACAATGAGCAGTTCTTC. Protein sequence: CASSESLDGYNEQFF.

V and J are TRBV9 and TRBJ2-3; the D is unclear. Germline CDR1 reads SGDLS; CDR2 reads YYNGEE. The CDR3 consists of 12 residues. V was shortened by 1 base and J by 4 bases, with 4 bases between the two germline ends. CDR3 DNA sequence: TGTGCCAGCAGCGTACTAGCAGATACGCAGTATTTT. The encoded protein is CASSVLADTQYF.

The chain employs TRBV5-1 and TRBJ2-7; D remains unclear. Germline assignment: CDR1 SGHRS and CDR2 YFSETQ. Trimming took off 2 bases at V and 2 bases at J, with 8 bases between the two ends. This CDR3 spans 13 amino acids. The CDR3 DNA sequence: TGCGCCAGCAGCTTCGGCAGAACCTACGAGCAGTACTTC. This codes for CASSFGRTYEQYF. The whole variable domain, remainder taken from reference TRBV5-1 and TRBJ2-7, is KAGVTQTPRYLIKTRGQQVTLSCSPISGHRSVSWYQQTPGQGLQFLFEYFSETQRNKGNFPGRFSGRQFSNSRSEMNVSTLELGDSALYLCASSFGRTYEQYFGPGTRLTVT.

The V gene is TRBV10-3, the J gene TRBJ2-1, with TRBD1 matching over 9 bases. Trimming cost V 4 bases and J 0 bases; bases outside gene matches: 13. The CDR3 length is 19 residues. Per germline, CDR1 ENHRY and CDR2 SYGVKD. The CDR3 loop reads CAISVWGQGEKDSYNEQFF. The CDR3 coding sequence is TGTGCCATCAGTGTATGGGGACAGGGCGAAAAAGACTCCTACAATGAGCAGTTCTTC.

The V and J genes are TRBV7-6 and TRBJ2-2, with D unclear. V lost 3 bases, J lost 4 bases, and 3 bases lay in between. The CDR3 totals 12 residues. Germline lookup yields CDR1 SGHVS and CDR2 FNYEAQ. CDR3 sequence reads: CASSFFTGELFF. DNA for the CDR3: TGTGCCAGCAGCTTCTTCACCGGGGAGCTGTTTTTT.

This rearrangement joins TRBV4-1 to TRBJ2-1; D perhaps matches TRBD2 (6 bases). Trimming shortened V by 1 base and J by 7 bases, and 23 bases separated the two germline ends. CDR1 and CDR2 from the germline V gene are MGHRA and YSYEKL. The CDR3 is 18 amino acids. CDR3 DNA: TGCGCCAGCAGCCAAGGGATCCCGGGACTTTTTCCTGGAAATGAGCAGTTCTTC. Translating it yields CASSQGIPGLFPGNEQFF.